The 26 T cell receptor beta chains given below trace back to one sample, sequenced in a study of blood T cell repertoires in COVID-19 (TCRdb year 2020). Receptor libraries were prepared by the immunoSEQ multiplex PCR assay. TCRdb took this table from immuneACCESS and kept in-frame rearrangements with V and J called. Such tables lack part of the clones; where checked against another copy, unresolved V genes explain under half of the gap, and the rest is unexplained. The sample has some 170,000 clones on record, approximately 86% of them singletons. Around 3.9% of the sample rests with the top ten. The sequencing input was peripheral blood. Receptor source: a woman in her fifties or sixties who had recovered from COVID-19.

The chain joins TRBV6-5 to TRBJ2-3; 14 bases are shared with TRBD2. V trimming: 10 bases; J trimming: 6 bases; junction bases outside the gene matches: 6. The CDR3 covers 14 residues. The germline V gene encodes CDR1 MNHEY and CDR2 SVGAGI. CDR3 in DNA: TGTGCCATCCGGACTAGCGGGGGGTCGGATACGCAGTATTTT. Amino acids: CAIRTSGGSDTQYF.

In the case of this clone: Mismatch with germline at one junction end may stem from a read error. The chain uses TRBV5-8 and TRBJ2-1, with 7 bases that match TRBD2. Germline CDR1 and CDR2: SGHTS and YDEGEE. The CDR3 contains 14 residues. CDR3 residues: CASSLSGEVNEQFF. The DNA of the CDR3 is TGTGCCAGCAGCTTGAGCGGGGAGGTCAATGAACAGTTCTTC.

The chain uses TRBV5-6 and TRBJ1-5, with 7 bases identical to TRBD1. This CDR3 region has 14 residues. V shed 4 bases and J 4 bases; nucleotides not matched to a gene: 5. The germline gives CDR1 SGHDT, CDR2 YYEEEE. DNA for the CDR3: TGTGCCAGCAGCCCAAGACAGGGTAATCAGCCCCAGCATTTT. Translating gives CASSPRQGNQPQHF.

The chain carries TRBV5-1 and TRBJ2-2; D uncertain. This CDR3 has 15 amino acids. V lost 1 base, J lost 0 bases, and 7 bases lay in between. The V gene's germline CDR1 is SGHRS and CDR2 YFSETQ. The CDR3 nucleotides are TGCGCCAGCAGCTTGCTGACACCGAACACCGGGGAGCTGTTTTTT. It specifies CASSLLTPNTGELFF. The full variable domain, its missing parts supplied by reference TRBV5-1 and TRBJ2-2, is KAGVTQTPRYLIKTRGQQVTLSCSPISGHRSVSWYQQTPGQGLQFLFEYFSETQRNKGNFPGRFSGRQFSNSRSEMNVSTLELGDSALYLCASSLLTPNTGELFFGEGSRLTVL.

V is TRBV11-2 and J is TRBJ2-1; 8 nucleotides match TRBD2. V lost 5 bases to trimming and J lost 4 bases; unmatched junction nucleotides: 13. Germline lookup yields CDR1 SGHAT and CDR2 FQNNGV. This CDR3 comprises 17 residues. CDR3 region: CASSSPTELAGYNEQFF. The CDR3 DNA sequence: TGTGCCAGCAGCAGCCCGACGGAGCTAGCGGGTTACAATGAGCAGTTCTTC.

The CDR3 DNA follows: TGTGCCAGCAGCTTACTCACAGGAGTCACCTCTGGAAACACCATATATTTT. This encodes CASSLLTGVTSGNTIYF. The chain carries TRBV7-8 and TRBJ1-3; D possibly corresponds to TRBD1 (5 bases). The CDR3 has 17 amino acids. V lost 2 bases and J 0 bases, leaving 14 bases between the germline ends. CDR1 and CDR2 (germline): SGHVS, FQNEAQ.

The chain is built from TRBV28 and TRBJ2-7, with 10 bases fitting TRBD1. The CDR3 is 15 amino acids. The germline gives CDR1 MDHEN, CDR2 SYDVKM. With V trimmed by 2 bases and J by 5 bases, 6 bases remained unmatched. CDR3 amino acids: CASSLMTGTGDEQYF. Written as DNA, the CDR3 is TGTGCCAGCAGTTTAATGACCGGGACAGGGGACGAGCAGTACTTC.

This sequence joins TRBV7-9 and TRBJ2-1; the D gene is possibly TRBD1 (6 bases). V lost 5 bases and J 9 bases, leaving 11 bases between the germline ends. The CDR3 totals 12 residues. Germline V lookup: CDR1 SEHNR, CDR2 FQNEAQ (reference sequence). The CDR3 protein is CASSQQGGEQFF. The CDR3 coding sequence is TGTGCCAGCAGCCAACAGGGCGGTGAGCAGTTCTTC.

Written as DNA, the CDR3 is TGTGCCAGCAACAACAGGGACGGCCAGCCCCAGCATTTT. Amino acids: CASNNRDGQPQHF. V and J are TRBV6-5 and TRBJ1-5; weak D call: TRBD1 (6 bases). V dropped 7 bases and J dropped 7 bases, with 14 bases sitting between them. Germline V gene data show CDR1 as MNHEY and CDR2 as SVGAGI. This CDR3 spans 13 amino acids.

This chain connects TRBV30 to TRBJ1-2; no definite D call. Looked up from germline, CDR1 is GTSNPN and CDR2 is SVGIG (reference sequence). The CDR3 loop spans 14 amino acids. V was shortened by 4 bases and J by 8 bases, with 20 bases between the two germline ends. The CDR3 here is CAWIGGIGGRGYTF. For the CDR3, the DNA is TGTGCCTGGATCGGAGGGATTGGCGGTCGCGGCTACACCTTC.

This clone was recorded once. J is TRBJ2-1 and V is TRBV5-1, with D perhaps matching TRBD2 (7 bases). Germline V gene sequence: CDR1 SGHRS, CDR2 YFSETQ. The germline V and J ends were trimmed by 4 bases and 5 bases, with 13 bases remaining between them. The CDR3 spans 14 residues. The CDR3 reads CASSRGAAHNEQFF. The CDR3 DNA follows: TGCGCCAGCAGCCGGGGGGCGGCTCACAATGAGCAGTTCTTC.

The CDR3 DNA reads TGCAGCGTTGAGTCAGGGGGCGGCTACGAGCAGTACTTC. Encoded protein: CSVESGGGYEQYF. V and J are TRBV29-1 and TRBJ2-7, with 8 bases fitting TRBD1. In germline, CDR1 is SQVTM, CDR2 ANQGSEA. Losses at the gene ends were 3 bases for V and 3 bases for J; bases not matched to a gene: 4. The CDR3 consists of 13 residues.

J is TRBJ1-2 and V is TRBV20-1, with a tentative D call TRBD1 (6 bases). The CDR3 length is 11 residues. Germline lookup yields CDR1 DFQATT and CDR2 SNEGSKA (reference sequence). The V end was cut by 5 bases, the J end by 8 bases, with 12 bases between. The CDR3 nucleotides are TGCAGTGCTGGGGGGGCGGAGGGCTACACCTTC. Translating it yields CSAGGAEGYTF.

The J gene is TRBJ1-1, the V gene TRBV6-2 or TRBV6-3; a weak D match, TRBD1 (5 bases). The V end lost 5 bases, the J end lost 0 bases, and 10 bases lay between the germline ends. The CDR3 is 14 amino acids. CDR1 and CDR2 from the germline V gene are MNHEY and SVGEGT. CDR3 nucleotides: TGTGCCAGCAGTCCAGGGAAGTTGAACACTGAAGCTTTCTTT. It is translated as CASSPGKLNTEAFF.

The gene calls are TRBV18 and TRBJ2-5; TRBD1 matches at 10 bases. This CDR3 is 14 amino acids long. Germline CDR1 and CDR2: KGHSH and LQKENI. The V and J ends lost 3 bases and 5 bases, in that order; junction bases with no gene match: 3. CDR3 protein: CASSPGQGRETQYF. CDR3 bases: TGTGCCAGCTCACCGGGACAGGGGAGGGAGACCCAGTACTTC.

This clone was counted once. The chain couples TRBV28 to TRBJ1-1; maybe TRBD1 (6 bases). Germline CDR1 is MDHEN and CDR2 is SYDVKM. This CDR3 has 14 amino acids. V lost 5 bases to trimming and J lost 0 bases, with 10 bases between them. CDR3 loop: CASSTGSLNTEAFF. CDR3 sequence (DNA): TGTGCCAGCAGTACAGGGTCTCTGAACACTGAAGCTTTCTTT.

J is TRBJ1-1 and V is TRBV28; 9 positions agree with TRBD1. Germline loops: CDR1 MDHEN, CDR2 SYDVKM. The CDR3 totals 15 residues. Trimming removed 4 bases from V and 4 bases from J; junction bases left unmatched: 7. CDR3 sequence reads: CASSSGTGYSTEAFF. The CDR3 DNA follows: TGTGCCAGCAGTTCCGGGACAGGGTATTCCACTGAAGCTTTCTTT.

This chain uses TRBV10-3 with TRBJ1-3, with a weak D call TRBD1 (5 bases). The CDR3 is made up of 15 amino acids. CDR1 ENHRY and CDR2 SYGVKD come from the germline V gene. Trimming pared 6 bases from V and 2 bases from J, leaving 14 bases between. CDR3 DNA: TGTGCCATCAGGATGGAGGGGATCGCTGGAAACACCATATATTTT. Translation gives CAIRMEGIAGNTIYF.

The chain employs TRBV10-3 and TRBJ1-5, with D possibly being TRBD1 (5 bases). Germline V gene sequence: CDR1 ENHRY, CDR2 SYGVKD. The CDR3 length is 15 residues. The V end was cut by 0 bases, the J end by 5 bases, with 11 bases between. The CDR3 bases are TGTGCCATCAGTGAGTCAGGGGTCGGTGATCAGCCCCAGCATTTT. Residues: CAISESGVGDQPQHF.

In its sample, this clone was seen a few times. CDR3 sequence reads: CAWSVLGGGREQFF. In nucleotides, the CDR3 is TGTGCCTGGAGTGTACTGGGGGGGGGCCGGGAGCAGTTCTTC. The V and J genes are TRBV30 and TRBJ2-1; TRBD2 might be the D (7 bases). This CDR3 has 14 residues. Looked up from germline, CDR1 is GTSNPN and CDR2 is SVGIG (reference sequence). Trimming took off 0 bases at V and 10 bases at J, with 16 bases between the two ends.

The V call is TRBV2, the J call TRBJ2-2; perhaps TRBD1 as D (6 bases). The V and J ends lost 6 bases and 4 bases respectively, with 15 bases between them. The CDR3 runs 15 residues. The germline V gene encodes CDR1 SNHLY and CDR2 FYNNEI. CDR3 protein: CASRELQGSTGELFF. As DNA, the CDR3 is TGTGCCAGCAGAGAATTACAGGGCAGCACCGGGGAGCTGTTTTTT.

This CDR3 reads CASSLRGGEDTQYF. The CDR3 DNA sequence: TGCGCCAGCAGCCTACGCGGAGGGGAAGATACGCAGTATTTT. The chain carries TRBV5-1 and TRBJ2-3, with a tentative D call TRBD2 (6 bases). The CDR3 extends over 14 amino acids. V lost 4 bases and J 5 bases, leaving 14 bases between the germline ends. Per the germline V gene, CDR1 is SGHRS and CDR2 is YFSETQ.

The genes are TRBV27 and TRBJ2-1, with 9 positions matching TRBD2. The trim removed 5 bases at V and 2 bases at J, leaving 7 bases unmatched. The CDR3 spans 16 residues. CDR1 and CDR2 (germline): MNHEY, SMNVEV (reference sequence). In nucleotides, the CDR3 is TGTGCCAGCAGTCTTATAGCGGGGGTGACCTACAATGAGCAGTTCTTC. This encodes CASSLIAGVTYNEQFF.

The chain uses TRBV18 and TRBJ2-1; the match to TRBD1 covers 10 bases. Losses at the gene ends were 2 bases for V and 8 bases for J; bases not matched to a gene: 9. Germline-derived CDR1 and CDR2 are KGHSH and LQKENI. The CDR3 is made up of 16 amino acids. CDR3 nucleotides: TGTGCCAGCTCACCAGGGTTGACAGGGGGCACGTATGAGCAGTTCTTC. As protein: CASSPGLTGGTYEQFF.

The chain uses TRBV9 and TRBJ2-1; D unresolved. The V gene lost 1 base and the J gene lost 9 bases, with 14 bases spanning the gap. This CDR3 has 14 amino acids. Germline V gene lookup returns CDR1 SGDLS and CDR2 YYNGEE. CDR3 nucleotides: TGTGCCAGCAGCGTAAAGTTAGGCCTAGGTGAGCAGTTCTTC. Translation gives CASSVKLGLGEQFF.

This sequence joins TRBV6-6 and TRBJ2-3; D gene unclear. Germline V lookup: CDR1 MNHNY, CDR2 SVGAGI (reference sequence). V was trimmed by 0 bases and J by 2 bases, leaving 3 bases between them. The CDR3 has 13 amino acids. The CDR3 region is CASSYSITDTQYF. CDR3 nucleotides: TGTGCCAGCAGTTACTCCATCACAGATACGCAGTATTTT.